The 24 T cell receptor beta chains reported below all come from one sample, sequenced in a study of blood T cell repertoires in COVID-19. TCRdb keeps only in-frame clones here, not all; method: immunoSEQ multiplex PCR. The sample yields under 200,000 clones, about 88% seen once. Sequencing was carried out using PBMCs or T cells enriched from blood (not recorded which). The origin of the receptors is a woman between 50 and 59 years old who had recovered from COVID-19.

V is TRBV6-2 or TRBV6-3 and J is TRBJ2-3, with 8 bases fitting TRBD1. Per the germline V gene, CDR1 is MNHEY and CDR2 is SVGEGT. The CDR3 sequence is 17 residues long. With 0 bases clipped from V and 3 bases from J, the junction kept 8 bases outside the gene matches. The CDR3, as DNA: TGTGCCAGCAGTTACTCGGACAGGGCGTTTTGGACAGATACGCAGTATTTT. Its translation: CASSYSDRAFWTDTQYF.

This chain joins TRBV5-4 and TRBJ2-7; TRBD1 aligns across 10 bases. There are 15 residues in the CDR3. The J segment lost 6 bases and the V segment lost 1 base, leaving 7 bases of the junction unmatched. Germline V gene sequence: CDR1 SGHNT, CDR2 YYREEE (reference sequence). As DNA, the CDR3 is TGTGCCAGCAGCTTGCGGACAGGGGGGACTGGCGAGCAGTACTTC. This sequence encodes CASSLRTGGTGEQYF. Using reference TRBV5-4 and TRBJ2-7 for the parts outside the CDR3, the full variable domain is ETGVTQSPTHLIKTRGQQVTLRCSSQSGHNTVSWYQQALGQGPQFIFQYYREEENGRGNFPPRFSGLQFPNYSSELNVNALELDDSALYLCASSLRTGGTGEQYFGPGTRLTVT.

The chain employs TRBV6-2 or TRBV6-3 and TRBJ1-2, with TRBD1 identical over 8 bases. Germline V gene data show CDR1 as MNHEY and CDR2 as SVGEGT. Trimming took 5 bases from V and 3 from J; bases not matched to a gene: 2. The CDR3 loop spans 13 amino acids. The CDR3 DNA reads TGTGCCAGCAGTACGGACAGGGACTATGGCTACACCTTC. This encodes CASSTDRDYGYTF.

In nucleotides, the CDR3 is TGTGCCAGCTCACCACTGGACTCGAACACTGAAGCTTTCTTT. This sequence encodes CASSPLDSNTEAFF. This chain connects TRBV18 to TRBJ1-1; D is unresolved. CDR3 length: 14 amino acids. Germline CDR1 reads KGHSH; CDR2 reads LQKENI. Trimming took 1 base from V and 1 from J, leaving 7 bases between them. Filled out from reference TRBV18 and TRBJ1-1, the complete variable domain reads NAGVMQNPRHLVRRRGQEARLRCSPMKGHSHVYWYRQLPEEGLKFMVYLQKENIIDESGMPKERFSAEFPKEGPSILRIQQVVRGDSAAYFCASSPLDSNTEAFFGQGTRLTVV.

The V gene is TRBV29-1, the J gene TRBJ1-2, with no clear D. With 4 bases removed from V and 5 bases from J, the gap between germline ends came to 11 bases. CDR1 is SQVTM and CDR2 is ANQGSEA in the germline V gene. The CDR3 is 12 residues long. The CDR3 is CSVGPGSYGYTF. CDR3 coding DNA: TGCAGCGTTGGTCCGGGAAGTTATGGCTACACCTTC.

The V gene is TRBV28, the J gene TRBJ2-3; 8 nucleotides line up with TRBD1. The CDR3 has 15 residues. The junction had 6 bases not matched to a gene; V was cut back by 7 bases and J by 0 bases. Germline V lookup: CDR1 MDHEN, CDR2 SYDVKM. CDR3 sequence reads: CASNTQGASTDTQYF. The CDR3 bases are TGTGCCAGCAATACTCAGGGGGCCAGCACAGATACGCAGTATTTT.

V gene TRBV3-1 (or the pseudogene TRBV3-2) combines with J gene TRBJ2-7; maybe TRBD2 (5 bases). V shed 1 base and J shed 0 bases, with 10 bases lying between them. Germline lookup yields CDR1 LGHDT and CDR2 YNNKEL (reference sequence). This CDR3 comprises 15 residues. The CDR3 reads CASSQAPGSSYEQYF. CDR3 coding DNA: TGTGCCAGCAGCCAAGCGCCGGGAAGCTCCTACGAGCAGTACTTC.

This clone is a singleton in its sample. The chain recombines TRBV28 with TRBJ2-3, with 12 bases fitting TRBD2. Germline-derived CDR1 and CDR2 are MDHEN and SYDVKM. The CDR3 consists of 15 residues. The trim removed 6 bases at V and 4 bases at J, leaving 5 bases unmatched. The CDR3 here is CASSQLAGGPDTQYF. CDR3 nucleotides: TGTGCCAGCAGCCAACTAGCGGGAGGCCCAGATACGCAGTATTTT.

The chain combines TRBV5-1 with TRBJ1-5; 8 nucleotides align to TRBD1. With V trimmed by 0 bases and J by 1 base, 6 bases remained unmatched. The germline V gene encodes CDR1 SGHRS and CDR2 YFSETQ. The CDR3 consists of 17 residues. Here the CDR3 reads CASSLGSGGASNQPQHF. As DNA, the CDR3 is TGCGCCAGCAGCTTGGGATCAGGGGGCGCGAGCAATCAGCCCCAGCATTTT.

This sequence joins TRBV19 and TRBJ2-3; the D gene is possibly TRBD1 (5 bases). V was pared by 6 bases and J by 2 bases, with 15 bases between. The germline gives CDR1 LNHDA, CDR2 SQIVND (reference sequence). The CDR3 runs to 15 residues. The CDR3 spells CASRVASGATDTQYF. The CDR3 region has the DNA TGTGCCAGTAGAGTCGCGTCTGGGGCCACAGATACGCAGTATTTT.

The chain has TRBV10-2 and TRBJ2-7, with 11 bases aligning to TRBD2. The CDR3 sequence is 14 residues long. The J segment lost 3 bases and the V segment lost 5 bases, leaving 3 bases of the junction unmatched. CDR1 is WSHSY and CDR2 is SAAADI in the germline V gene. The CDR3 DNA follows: TGCGCCAGCAGTAGGGGACTAGCGGTCTACGAGCAGTACTTC. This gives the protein CASSRGLAVYEQYF.

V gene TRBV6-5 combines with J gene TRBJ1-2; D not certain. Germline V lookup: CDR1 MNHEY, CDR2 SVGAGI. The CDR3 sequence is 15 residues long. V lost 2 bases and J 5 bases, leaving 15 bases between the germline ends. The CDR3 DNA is TGTGCCAGCAGTTACGGGTACACCGACTCATATGGCTACACCTTC. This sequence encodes CASSYGYTDSYGYTF.

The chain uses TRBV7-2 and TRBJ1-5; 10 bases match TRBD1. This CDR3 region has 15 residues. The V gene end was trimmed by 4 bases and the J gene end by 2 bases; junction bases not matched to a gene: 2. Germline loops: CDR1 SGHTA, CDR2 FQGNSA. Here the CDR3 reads CASSSGQGGNQPQHF. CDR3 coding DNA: TGTGCCAGCAGCTCCGGACAGGGGGGCAATCAGCCCCAGCATTTT. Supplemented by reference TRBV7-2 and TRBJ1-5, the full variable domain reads GAGVSQSPSNKVTEKGKDVELRCDPISGHTALYWYRQSLGQGLEFLIYFQGNSAPDKSGLPSDRFSAERTGGSVSTLTIQRTQQEDSAVYLCASSSGQGGNQPQHFGDGTRLSIL.

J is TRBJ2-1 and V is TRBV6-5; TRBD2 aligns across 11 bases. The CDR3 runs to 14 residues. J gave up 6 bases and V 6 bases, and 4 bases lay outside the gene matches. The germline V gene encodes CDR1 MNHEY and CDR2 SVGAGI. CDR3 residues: CASRGLAGGNEQFF. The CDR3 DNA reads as TGTGCCAGCAGGGGGCTAGCGGGAGGCAATGAGCAGTTCTTC.

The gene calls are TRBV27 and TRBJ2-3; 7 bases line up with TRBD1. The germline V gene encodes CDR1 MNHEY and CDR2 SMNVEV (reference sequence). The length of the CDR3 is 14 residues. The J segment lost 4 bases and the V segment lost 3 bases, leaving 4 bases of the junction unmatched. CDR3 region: CASSLGQPPDTQYF. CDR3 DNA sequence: TGTGCCAGCAGTTTGGGACAGCCCCCAGATACGCAGTATTTT.

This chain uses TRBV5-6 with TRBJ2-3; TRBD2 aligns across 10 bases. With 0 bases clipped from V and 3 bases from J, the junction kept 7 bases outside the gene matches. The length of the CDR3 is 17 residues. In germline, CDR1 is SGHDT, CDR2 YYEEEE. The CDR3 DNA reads TGTGCCAGCAGCTTGGTTGTTCTAGCGGGAGAAACAGATACGCAGTATTTT. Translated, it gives CASSLVVLAGETDTQYF.

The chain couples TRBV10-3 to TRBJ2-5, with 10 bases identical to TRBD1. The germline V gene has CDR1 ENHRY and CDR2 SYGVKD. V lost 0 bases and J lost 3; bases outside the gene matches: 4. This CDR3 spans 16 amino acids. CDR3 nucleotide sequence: TGTGCCATCAGTGAGTCGGGGACAGGGGTAGAAGAGACCCAGTACTTC. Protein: CAISESGTGVEETQYF.

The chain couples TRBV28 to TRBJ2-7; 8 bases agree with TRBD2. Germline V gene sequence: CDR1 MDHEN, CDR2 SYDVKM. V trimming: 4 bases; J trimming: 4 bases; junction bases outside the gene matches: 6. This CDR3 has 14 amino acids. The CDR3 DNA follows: TGTGCCAGCAGTTCCCTAGCGGGCCCTTACGAGCAGTACTTC. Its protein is CASSSLAGPYEQYF.

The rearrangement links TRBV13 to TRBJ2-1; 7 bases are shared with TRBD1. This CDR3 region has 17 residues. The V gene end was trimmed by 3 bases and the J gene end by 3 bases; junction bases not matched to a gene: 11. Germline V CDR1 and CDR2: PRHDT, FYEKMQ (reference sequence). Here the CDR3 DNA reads TGTGCCAGCAGCTTGGTAGGGGGCCTGAAAAGCTACAATGAGCAGTTCTTC. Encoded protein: CASSLVGGLKSYNEQFF. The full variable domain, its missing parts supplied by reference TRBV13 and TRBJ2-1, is AAGVIQSPRHLIKEKRETATLKCYPIPRHDTVYWYQQGPGQDPQFLISFYEKMQSDKGSIPDRFSAQQFSDYHSELNMSSLELGDSALYFCASSLVGGLKSYNEQFFGPGTRLTVL.

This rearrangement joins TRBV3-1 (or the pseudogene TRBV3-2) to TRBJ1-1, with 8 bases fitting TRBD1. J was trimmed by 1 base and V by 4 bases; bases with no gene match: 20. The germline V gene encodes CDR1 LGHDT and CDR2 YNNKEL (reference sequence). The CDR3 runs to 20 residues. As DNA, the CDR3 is TGTGCCAGCAGCCGCAACAACCCGGGACAGGTTCCCGTTTGGAACACTGAAGCTTTCTTT. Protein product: CASSRNNPGQVPVWNTEAFF.

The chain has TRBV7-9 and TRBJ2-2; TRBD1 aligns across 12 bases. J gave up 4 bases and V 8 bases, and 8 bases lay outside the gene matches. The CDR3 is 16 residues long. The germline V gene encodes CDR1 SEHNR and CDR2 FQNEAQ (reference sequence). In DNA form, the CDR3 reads TGTGCCAGCGAGAAAGGGACAGGGGGCACCACCGGGGAGCTGTTTTTT. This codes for CASEKGTGGTTGELFF. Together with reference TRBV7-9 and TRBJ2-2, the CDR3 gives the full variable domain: DTGVSQNPRHKITKRGQNVTFRCDPISEHNRLYWYRQTLGQGPEFLTYFQNEAQLEKSRLLSDRFSAERPKGSFSTLEIQRTEQGDSAMYLCASEKGTGGTTGELFFGEGSRLTVL.

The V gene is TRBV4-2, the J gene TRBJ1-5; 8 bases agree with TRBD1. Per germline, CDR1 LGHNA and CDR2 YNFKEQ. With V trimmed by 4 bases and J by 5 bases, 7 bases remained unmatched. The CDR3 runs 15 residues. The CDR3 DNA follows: TGTGCCAGCAGCCCTAAGACAGGGGCCGATCAGCCCCAGCATTTT. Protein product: CASSPKTGADQPQHF.

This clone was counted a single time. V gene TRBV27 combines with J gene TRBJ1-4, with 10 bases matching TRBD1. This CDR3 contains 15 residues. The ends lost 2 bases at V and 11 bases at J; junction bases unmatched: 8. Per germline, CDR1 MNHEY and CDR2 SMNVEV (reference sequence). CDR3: CASSLLFGTGAKLFF. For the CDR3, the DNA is TGTGCCAGCAGTTTACTTTTTGGGACAGGGGCCAAACTGTTTTTT.

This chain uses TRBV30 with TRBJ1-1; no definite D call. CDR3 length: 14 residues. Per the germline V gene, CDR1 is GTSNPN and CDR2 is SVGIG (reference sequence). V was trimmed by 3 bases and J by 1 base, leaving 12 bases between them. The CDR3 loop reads CAWSLRVGNTEAFF. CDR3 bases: TGTGCCTGGAGCCTCCGGGTCGGGAACACTGAAGCTTTCTTT.